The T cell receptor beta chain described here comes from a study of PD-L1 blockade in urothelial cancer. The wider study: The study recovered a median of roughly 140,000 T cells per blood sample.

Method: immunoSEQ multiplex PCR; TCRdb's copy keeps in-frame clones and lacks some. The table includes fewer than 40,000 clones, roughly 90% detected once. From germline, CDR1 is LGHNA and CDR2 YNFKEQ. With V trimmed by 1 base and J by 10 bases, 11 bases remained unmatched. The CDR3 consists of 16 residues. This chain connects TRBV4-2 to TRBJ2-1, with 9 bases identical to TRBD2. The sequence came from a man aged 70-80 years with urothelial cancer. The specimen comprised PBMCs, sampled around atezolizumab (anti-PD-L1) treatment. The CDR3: CASSQALGGRASEQFF. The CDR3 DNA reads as TGTGCCAGCAGCCAAGCACTGGGCGGGAGGGCTTCCGAGCAGTTCTTC.